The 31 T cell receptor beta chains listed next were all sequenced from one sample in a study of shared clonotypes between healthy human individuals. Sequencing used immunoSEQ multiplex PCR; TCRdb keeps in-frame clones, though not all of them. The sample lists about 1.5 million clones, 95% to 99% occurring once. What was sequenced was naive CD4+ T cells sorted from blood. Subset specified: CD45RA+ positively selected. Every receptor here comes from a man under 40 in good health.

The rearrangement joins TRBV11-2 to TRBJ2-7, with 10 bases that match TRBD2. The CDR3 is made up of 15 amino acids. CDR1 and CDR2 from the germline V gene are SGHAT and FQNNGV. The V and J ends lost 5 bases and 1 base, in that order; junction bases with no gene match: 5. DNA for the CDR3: TGTGCCAGCAGCGCACTAGCGGGGCTTTCCTACGAGCAGTACTTC. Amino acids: CASSALAGLSYEQYF.

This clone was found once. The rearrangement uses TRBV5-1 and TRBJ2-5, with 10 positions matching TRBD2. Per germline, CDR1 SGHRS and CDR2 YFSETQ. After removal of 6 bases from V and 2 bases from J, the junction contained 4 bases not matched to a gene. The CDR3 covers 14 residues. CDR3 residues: CASTSGSGQETQYF. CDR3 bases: TGCGCCAGCACTAGCGGGAGTGGACAAGAGACCCAGTACTTC.

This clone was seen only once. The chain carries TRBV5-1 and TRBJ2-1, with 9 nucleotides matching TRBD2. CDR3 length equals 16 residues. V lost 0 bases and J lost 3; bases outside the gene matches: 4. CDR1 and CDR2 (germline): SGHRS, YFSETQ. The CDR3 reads CASSLASGARYNEQFF. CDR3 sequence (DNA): TGCGCCAGCAGCTTGGCTAGCGGGGCTCGCTACAATGAGCAGTTCTTC.

The CDR3 coding sequence is TGCGCCAGCAGTTTATACGGGACAGGGGCCCGCACAGATACGCAGTATTTT. The encoded protein is CASSLYGTGARTDTQYF. This chain uses TRBV10-2 with TRBJ2-3; 10 nucleotides match TRBD1. The CDR3 extends over 17 amino acids. V shed 5 bases, J shed 1 base, and the junction held 9 bases outside the gene matches. Germline CDR1 reads WSHSY; CDR2 reads SAAADI.

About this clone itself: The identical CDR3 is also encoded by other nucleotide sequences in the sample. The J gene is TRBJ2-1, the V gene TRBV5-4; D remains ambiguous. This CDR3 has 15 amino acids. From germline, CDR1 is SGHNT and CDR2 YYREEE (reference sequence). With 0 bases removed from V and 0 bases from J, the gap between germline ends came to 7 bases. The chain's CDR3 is CASSLDSSSYNEQFF. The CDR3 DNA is TGTGCCAGCAGCTTGGATTCGAGCTCCTACAATGAGCAGTTCTTC.

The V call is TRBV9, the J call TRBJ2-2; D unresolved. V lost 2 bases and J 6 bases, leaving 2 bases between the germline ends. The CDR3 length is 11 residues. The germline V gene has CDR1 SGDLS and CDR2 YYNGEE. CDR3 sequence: CASSVSGELFF. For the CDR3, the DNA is TGTGCCAGCAGCGTGTCCGGGGAGCTGTTTTTT. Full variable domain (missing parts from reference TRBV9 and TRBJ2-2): DSGVTQTPKHLITATGQRVTLRCSPRSGDLSVYWYQQSLDQGLQFLIQYYNGEERAKGNILERFSAQQFPDLHSELNLSSLELGDSALYFCASSVSGELFFGEGSRLTVL.

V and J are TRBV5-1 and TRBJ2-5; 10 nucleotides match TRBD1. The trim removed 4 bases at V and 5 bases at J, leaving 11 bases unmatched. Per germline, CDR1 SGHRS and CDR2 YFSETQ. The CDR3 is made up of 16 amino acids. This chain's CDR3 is CASSPPRGTGVETQYF. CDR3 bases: TGCGCCAGCAGCCCCCCACGTGGGACAGGGGTCGAGACCCAGTACTTC.

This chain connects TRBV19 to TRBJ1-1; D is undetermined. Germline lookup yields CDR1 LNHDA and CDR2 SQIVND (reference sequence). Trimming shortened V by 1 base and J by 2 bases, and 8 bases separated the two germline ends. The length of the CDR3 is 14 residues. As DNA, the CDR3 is TGTGCCAGTAGTATAGGTCCCCGTAACACTGAAGCTTTCTTT. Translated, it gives CASSIGPRNTEAFF.

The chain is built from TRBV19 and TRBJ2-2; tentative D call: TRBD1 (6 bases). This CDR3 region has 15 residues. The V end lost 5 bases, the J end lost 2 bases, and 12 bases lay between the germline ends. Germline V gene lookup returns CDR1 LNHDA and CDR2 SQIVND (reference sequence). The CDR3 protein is CASSPTGQNTGELFF. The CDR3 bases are TGTGCCAGTAGTCCTACGGGACAAAACACCGGGGAGCTGTTTTTT.

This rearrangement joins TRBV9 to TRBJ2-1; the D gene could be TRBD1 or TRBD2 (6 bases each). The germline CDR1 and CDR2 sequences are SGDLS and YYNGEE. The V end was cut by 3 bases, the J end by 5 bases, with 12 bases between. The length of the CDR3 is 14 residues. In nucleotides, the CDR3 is TGTGCCAGCAGCGCGACTGGGGGGCACAATGAGCAGTTCTTC. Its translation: CASSATGGHNEQFF.

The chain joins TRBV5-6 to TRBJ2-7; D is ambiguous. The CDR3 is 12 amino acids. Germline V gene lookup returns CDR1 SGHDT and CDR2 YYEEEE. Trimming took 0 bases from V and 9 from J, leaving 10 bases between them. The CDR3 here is CASSLGATRQYF. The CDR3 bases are TGTGCCAGCAGCTTGGGTGCTACGAGGCAGTACTTC.

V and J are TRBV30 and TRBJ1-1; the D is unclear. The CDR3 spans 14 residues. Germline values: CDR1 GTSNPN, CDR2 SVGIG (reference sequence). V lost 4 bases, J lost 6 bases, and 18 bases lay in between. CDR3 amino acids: CAWKLNPGPSEAFF. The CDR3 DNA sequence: TGTGCCTGGAAGCTGAACCCCGGTCCATCTGAAGCTTTCTTT.

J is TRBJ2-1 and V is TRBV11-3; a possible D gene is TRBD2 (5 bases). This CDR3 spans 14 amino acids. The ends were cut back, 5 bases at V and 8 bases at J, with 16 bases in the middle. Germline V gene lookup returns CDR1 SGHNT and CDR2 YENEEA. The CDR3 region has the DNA TGTGCCAGCAGCGGACGAGGCCTAGCTCATGAGCAGTTCTTC. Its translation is CASSGRGLAHEQFF.

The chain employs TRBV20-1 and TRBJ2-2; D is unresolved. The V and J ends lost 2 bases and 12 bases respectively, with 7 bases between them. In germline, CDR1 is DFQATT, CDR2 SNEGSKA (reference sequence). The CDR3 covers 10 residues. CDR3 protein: CSARSDKLFF. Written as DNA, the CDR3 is TGCAGTGCTAGAAGCGATAAGCTGTTTTTT.

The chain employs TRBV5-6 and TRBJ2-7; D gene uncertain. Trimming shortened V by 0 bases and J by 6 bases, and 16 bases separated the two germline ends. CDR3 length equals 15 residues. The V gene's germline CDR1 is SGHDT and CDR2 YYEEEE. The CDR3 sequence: CASSLAAGVGFEQYF. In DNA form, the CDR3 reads TGTGCCAGCAGCTTGGCGGCAGGAGTAGGGTTCGAGCAGTACTTC.

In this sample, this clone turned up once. CDR3 in DNA: TGCGCCAGCAGTAGGACAGTGCTCTCCTACGAGCAGTACTTC. Residues: CASSRTVLSYEQYF. The rearrangement uses TRBV10-2 and TRBJ2-7; tentative D call: TRBD1 (6 bases). The CDR3 sequence is 14 residues long. V was pared by 5 bases and J by 0 bases, with 11 bases between. Per germline, CDR1 WSHSY and CDR2 SAAADI.

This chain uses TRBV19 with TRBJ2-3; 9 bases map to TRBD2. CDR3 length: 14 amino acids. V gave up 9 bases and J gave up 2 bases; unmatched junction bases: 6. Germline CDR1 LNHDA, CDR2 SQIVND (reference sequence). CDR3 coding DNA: TGTGCCAGGATTCTAGCGGGACACACAGATACGCAGTATTTT. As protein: CARILAGHTDTQYF. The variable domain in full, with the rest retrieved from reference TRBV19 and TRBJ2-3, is DGGITQSPKYLFRKEGQNVTLSCEQNLNHDAMYWYRQDPGQGLRLIYYSQIVNDFQKGDIAEGYSVSREKKESFPLTVTSAQKNPTAFYLCARILAGHTDTQYFGPGTRLTVL.

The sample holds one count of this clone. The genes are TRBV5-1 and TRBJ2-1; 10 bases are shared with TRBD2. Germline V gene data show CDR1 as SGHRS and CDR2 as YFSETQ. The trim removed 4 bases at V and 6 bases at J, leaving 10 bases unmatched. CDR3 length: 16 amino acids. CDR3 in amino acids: CASSTGAGGPSNEQFF. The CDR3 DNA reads TGCGCCAGCAGCACCGGAGCGGGAGGGCCCAGCAATGAGCAGTTCTTC. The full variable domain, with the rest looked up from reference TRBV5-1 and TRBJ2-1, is KAGVTQTPRYLIKTRGQQVTLSCSPISGHRSVSWYQQTPGQGLQFLFEYFSETQRNKGNFPGRFSGRQFSNSRSEMNVSTLELGDSALYLCASSTGAGGPSNEQFFGPGTRLTVL.

In DNA, the CDR3 is TGTGCCAGCAGTCGCATGCCTCTACTGTACAATGAGCAGTTCTTC. This translates into CASSRMPLLYNEQFF. The genes are TRBV27 and TRBJ2-1; D remains ambiguous. CDR3 length equals 15 residues. With 5 bases removed from V and 4 bases from J, the gap between germline ends came to 15 bases. Germline V lookup: CDR1 MNHEY, CDR2 SMNVEV (reference sequence).

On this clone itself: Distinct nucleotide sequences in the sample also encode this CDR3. CDR3 sequence (DNA): TGTGCCTGGAGTGTAGGGCATGAGCAGTTCTTC. This gives the protein CAWSVGHEQFF. This chain links TRBV30 with TRBJ2-1; D not resolved. Germline-derived CDR1 and CDR2 are GTSNPN and SVGIG (reference sequence). The length of the CDR3 is 11 residues. Between the trimmed V and J ends, which lost 0 bases and 8 bases, there was a span of 5 bases.

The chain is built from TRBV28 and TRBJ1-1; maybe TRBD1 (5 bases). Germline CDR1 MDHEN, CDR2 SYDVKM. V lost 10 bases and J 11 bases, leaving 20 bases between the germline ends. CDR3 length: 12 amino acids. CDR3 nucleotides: TGTGCCACCTCCCGACAGCCCCCGTTTGCTTTCTTT. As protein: CATSRQPPFAFF.

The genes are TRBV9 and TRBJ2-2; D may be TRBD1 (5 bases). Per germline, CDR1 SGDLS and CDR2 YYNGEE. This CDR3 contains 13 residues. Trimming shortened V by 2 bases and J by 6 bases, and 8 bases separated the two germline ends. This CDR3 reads CASSVEQAGELFF. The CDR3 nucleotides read TGTGCCAGCAGCGTGGAACAGGCCGGGGAGCTGTTTTTT.

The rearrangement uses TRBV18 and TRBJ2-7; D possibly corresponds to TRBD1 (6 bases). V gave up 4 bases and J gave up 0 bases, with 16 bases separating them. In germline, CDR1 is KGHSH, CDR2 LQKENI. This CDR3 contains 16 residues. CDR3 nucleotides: TGTGCCAGCTCACTTAAAAGGGGGTCAAGCTCCTACGAGCAGTACTTC. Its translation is CASSLKRGSSSYEQYF.

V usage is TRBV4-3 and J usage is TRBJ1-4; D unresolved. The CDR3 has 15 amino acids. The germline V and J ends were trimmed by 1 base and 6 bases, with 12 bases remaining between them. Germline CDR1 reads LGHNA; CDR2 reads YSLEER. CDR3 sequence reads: CASSQVVGIDEKLFF. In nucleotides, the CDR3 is TGCGCCAGCAGCCAAGTGGTGGGAATCGATGAAAAACTGTTTTTT.

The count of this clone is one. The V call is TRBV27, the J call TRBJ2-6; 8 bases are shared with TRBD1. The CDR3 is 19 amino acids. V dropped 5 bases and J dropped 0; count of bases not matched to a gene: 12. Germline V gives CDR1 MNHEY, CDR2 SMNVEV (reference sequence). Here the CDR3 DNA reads TGTGCCAGCAGTCCCCTAAAGGGACAGGTACGCTCTGGGGCCAACGTCCTGACTTTC. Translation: CASSPLKGQVRSGANVLTF.

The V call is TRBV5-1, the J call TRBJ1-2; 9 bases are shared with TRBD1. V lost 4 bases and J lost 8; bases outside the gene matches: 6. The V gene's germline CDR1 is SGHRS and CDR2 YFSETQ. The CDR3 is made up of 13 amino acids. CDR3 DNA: TGCGCCAGCAGCCCCCCGGGACAGGGCGGCTACACCTTC. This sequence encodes CASSPPGQGGYTF.

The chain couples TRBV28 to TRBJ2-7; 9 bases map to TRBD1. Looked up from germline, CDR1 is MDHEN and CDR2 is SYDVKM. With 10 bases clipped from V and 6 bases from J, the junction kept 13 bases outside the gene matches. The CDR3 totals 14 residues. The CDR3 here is CATDTVGTGLEQYF. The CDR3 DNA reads TGTGCCACCGACACCGTCGGGACAGGGCTCGAGCAGTACTTC.

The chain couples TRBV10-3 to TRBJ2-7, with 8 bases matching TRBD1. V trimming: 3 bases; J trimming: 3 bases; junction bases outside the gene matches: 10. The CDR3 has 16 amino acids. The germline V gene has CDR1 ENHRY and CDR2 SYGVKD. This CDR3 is CAISDPGQGLDYEQYF. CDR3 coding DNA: TGTGCCATCAGTGACCCCGGACAGGGCCTCGACTACGAGCAGTACTTC.

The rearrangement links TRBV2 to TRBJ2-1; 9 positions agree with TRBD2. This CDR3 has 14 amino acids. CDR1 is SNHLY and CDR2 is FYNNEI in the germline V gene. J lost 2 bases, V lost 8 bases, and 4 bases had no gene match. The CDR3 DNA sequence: TGTGCCAGCCGAGCGGGAGGACCCTACAATGAGCAGTTCTTC. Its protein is CASRAGGPYNEQFF.

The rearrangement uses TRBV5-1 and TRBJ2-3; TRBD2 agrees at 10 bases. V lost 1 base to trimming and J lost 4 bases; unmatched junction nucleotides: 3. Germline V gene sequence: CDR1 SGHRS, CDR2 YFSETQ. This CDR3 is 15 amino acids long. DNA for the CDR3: TGCGCCAGCAGCTTGAGCGGGAGGGCGGCAGATACGCAGTATTTT. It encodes CASSLSGRAADTQYF.

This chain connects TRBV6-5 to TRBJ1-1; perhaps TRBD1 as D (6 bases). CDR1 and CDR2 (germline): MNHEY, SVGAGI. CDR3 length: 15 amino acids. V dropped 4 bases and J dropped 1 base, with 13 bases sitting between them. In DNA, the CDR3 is TGTGCCAGCAGTTTTTCGACAGGACCGAACACTGAAGCTTTCTTT. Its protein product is CASSFSTGPNTEAFF.